The clone carrying this TCR beta chain is categorized as medium-sized (0.01 to 0.1%). The target antigen is unknown. Those who donated, Caucasian adults without exception, all lived in Nashville, Tennessee. This sample stems from a study of shared clonotypes between healthy human individuals. Overall study findings and caveats: Relative to clonotypes present in all four donors, those not shared had lower generation probabilities. The sharing of about 5% of naive CD4 clonotypes was seen across a handful of donors.

Germline CDR1 and CDR2: SQVTM and ANQGSEA. The V and J ends lost 8 bases and 6 bases, in that order; junction bases with no gene match: 15. This CDR3 spans 15 amino acids. Every immunoSEQ plate was one replicate of a subset's evenly spread DNA. Measured with immunoSEQ multiplex PCR; TCRdb has only the in-frame clones, and not every one. In the table there are some 95,000 clones, about 68% of which are singletons. Sequenced sample: memory CD8+ T cells sorted from blood. Sample subset: CD45RO+ cells pooled with CCR7-negative TemRA cells. The genes are TRBV29-1 and TRBJ2-7, with 11 bases fitting TRBD1. The receptor's source is a man aged 25-45 years in good health. This CDR3 is CSIATGTGGKGEQYF. CDR3 nucleotide sequence: TGCAGCATAGCAACCGGGACAGGGGGAAAAGGCGAGCAGTACTTC.